This TCR beta chain was obtained from a study of T cell repertoires in cytomegalovirus infection. Looked up from germline, CDR1 is ENHRY and CDR2 is SYGVKD. This CDR3 is built from 15 residues. Trimming shortened V by 3 bases and J by 3 bases, and 14 bases separated the two germline ends. In its sample, this clonotype was seen many times. The antigen remains undetermined. TCRdb recomputed calls from the reads with MiXCR, one row per CDR3 protein. The sample gives under 350,000 distinct CDR3 sequences, under 25% of which show up once; around 20% is in the top ten. The V call is TRBV10-3, the J call TRBJ1-1, with a weak D call TRBD1 (6 bases). This specimen was cultured PBMCs, taken from culture after CMV antigen stimulation. The sequence was obtained from a human donor in good health (CMV status not recorded). Some clones in this sample may be carry-over from other donors' samples. CDR3 residues: CAISDEGRGHTEAFF. CDR3 DNA sequence: TGTGCCATCAGTGATGAGGGCAGGGGTCACACTGAAGCTTTCTTT.